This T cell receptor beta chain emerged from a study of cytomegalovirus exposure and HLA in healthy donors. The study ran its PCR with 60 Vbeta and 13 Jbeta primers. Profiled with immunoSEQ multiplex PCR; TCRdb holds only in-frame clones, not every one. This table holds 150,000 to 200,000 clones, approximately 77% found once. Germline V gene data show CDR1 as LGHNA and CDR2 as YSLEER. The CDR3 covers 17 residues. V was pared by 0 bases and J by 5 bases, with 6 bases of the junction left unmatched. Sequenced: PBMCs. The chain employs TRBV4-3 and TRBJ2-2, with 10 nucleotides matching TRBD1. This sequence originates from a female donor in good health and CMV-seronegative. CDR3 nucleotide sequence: TGCGCCAGCAGCCAAGATCCGGGGACAGGGGTTACCGGGGAGCTGTTTTTT. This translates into CASSQDPGTGVTGELFF.